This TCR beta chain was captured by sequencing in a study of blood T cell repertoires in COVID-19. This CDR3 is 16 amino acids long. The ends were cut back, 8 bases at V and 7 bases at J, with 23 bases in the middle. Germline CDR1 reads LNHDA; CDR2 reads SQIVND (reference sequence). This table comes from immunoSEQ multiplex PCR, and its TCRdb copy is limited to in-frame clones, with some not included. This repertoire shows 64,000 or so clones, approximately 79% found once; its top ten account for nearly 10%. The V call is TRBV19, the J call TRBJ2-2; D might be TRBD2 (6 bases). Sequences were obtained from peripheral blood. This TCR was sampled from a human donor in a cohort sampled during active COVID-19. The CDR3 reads CASGGLRSGNLGELFF. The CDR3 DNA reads TGTGCCAGTGGGGGACTTAGGTCAGGGAACCTCGGGGAGCTGTTTTTT.